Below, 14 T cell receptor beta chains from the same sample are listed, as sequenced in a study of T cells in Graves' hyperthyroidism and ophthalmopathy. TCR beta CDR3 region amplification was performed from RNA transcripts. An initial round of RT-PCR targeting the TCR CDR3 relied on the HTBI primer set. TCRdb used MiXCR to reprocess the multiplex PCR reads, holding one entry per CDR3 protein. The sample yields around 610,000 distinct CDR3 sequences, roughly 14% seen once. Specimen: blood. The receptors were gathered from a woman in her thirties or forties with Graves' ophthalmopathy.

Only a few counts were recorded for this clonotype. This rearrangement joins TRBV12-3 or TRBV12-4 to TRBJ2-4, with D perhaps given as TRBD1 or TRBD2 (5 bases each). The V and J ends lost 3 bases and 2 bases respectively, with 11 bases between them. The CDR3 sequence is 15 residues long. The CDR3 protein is CASSLGETSKNIQYF. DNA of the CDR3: TGTGCCAGCAGTTTGGGGGAGACCTCCAAAAACATTCAGTACTTC.

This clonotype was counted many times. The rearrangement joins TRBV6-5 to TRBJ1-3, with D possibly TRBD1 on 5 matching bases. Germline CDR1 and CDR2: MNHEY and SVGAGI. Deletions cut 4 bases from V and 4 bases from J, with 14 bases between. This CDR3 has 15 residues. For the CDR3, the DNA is TGTGCCAGCAGTTTCATGGGGGGTTCCGGAAACACCATATATTTT. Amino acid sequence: CASSFMGGSGNTIYF.

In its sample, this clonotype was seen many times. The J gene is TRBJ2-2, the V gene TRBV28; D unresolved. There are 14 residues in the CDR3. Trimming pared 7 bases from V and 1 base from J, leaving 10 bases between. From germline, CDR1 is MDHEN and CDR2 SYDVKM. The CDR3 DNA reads TGTGCCAGCACTGATCCAGGGAACACCGGGGAGCTGTTTTTT. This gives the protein CASTDPGNTGELFF.

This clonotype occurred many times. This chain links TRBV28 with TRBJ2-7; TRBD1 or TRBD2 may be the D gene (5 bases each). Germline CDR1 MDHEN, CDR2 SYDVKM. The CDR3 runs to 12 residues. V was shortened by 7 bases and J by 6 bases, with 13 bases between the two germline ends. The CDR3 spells CASKSGTSEQYF. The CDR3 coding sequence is TGTGCCAGCAAATCCGGGACGTCCGAGCAGTACTTC.

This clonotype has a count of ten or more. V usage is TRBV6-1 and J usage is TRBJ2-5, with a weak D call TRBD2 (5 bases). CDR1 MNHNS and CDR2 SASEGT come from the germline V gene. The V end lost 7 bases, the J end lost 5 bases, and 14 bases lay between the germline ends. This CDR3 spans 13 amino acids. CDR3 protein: CASNSPGLETQYF. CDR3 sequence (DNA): TGTGCCAGCAACAGTCCAGGACTGGAGACCCAGTACTTC.

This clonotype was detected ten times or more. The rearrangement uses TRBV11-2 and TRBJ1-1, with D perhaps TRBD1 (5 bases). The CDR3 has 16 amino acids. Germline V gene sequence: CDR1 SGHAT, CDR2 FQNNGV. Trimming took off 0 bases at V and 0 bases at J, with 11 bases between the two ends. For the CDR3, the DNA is TGTGCCAGCAGCTTAGAAGGGGTCCCTTTGAACACTGAAGCTTTCTTT. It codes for CASSLEGVPLNTEAFF.

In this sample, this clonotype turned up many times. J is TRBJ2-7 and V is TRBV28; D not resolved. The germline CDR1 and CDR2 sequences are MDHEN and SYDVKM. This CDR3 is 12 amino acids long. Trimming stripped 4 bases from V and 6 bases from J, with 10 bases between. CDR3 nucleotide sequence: TGTGCCAGCAGTTCCCGTCAACTCGAGCAGTACTTC. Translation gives CASSSRQLEQYF.

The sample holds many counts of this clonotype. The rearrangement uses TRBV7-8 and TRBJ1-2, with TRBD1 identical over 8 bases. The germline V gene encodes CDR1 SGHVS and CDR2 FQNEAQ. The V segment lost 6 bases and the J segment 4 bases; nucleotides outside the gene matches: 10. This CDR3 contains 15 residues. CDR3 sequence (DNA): TGTGCCAGCAGTCCCGGACAGGGCGGATTCTATGGCTACACCTTC. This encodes CASSPGQGGFYGYTF.

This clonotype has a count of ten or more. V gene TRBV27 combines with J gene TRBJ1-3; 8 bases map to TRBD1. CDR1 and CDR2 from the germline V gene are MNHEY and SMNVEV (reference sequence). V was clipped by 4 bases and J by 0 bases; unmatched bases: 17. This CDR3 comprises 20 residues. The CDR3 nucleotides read TGTGCCAGCAGTTCCCGCGATGACAGGGGTCCATCGAGCTCTGGAAACACCATATATTTT. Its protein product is CASSSRDDRGPSSSGNTIYF.

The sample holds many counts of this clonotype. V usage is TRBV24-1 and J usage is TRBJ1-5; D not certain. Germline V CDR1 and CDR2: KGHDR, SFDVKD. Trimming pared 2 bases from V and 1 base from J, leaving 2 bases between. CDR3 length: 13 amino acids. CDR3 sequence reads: CATSDSSNQPQHF. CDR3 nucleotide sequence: TGTGCCACCAGTGATTCGAGCAATCAGCCCCAGCATTTT.

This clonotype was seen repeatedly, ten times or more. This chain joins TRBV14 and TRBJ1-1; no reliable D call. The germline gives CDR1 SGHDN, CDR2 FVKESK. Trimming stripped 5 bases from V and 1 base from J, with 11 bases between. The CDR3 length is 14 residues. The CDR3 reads CASSIAFTNTEAFF. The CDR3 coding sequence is TGTGCCAGCAGCATTGCCTTCACGAACACTGAAGCTTTCTTT.

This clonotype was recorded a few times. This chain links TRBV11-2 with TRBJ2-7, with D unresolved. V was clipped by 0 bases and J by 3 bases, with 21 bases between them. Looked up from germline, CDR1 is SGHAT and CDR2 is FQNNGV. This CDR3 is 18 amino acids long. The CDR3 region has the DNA TGTGCCAGCAGCTTAGACCTCCCCGTTTTGGAATCTGGCTACGAGCAGTACTTC. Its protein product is CASSLDLPVLESGYEQYF. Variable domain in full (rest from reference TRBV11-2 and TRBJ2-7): EAGVAQSPRYKIIEKRQSVAFWCNPISGHATLYWYQQILGQGPKLLIQFQNNGVVDDSQLPKDRFSAERLKGVDSTLKIQPAKLEDSAVYLCASSLDLPVLESGYEQYFGPGTRLTVT.

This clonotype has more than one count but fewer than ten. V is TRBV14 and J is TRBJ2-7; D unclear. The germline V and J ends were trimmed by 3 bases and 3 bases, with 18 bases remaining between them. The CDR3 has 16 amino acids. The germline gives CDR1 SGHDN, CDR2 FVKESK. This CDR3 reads CASSQGISAYFYEQYF. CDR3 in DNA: TGTGCCAGCAGCCAGGGAATCTCAGCCTATTTCTACGAGCAGTACTTC.

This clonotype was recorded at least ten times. The DNA of the CDR3 is TGTGCCAGCAGTTTGGGAGTCTACTCCTACGAGCAGTACTTC. This sequence encodes CASSLGVYSYEQYF. The chain links TRBV28 to TRBJ2-7; D perhaps matches TRBD2 (5 bases). Trimming took off 3 bases at V and 0 bases at J, with 9 bases between the two ends. This CDR3 is 14 amino acids long. Per germline, CDR1 MDHEN and CDR2 SYDVKM.